This TCR beta chain is from a study of somatic mutations in cytotoxic T cells in rheumatoid arthritis. Across the whole study: In some cases, T-cell populations stained with V beta antibodies were flow-sorted at nearly 100% purity, and these included V beta1+ cells sequenced for TCRB.

Study findings and constraints: Rising age went with increasing CD8+ clonality in rheumatoid arthritis patients; healthy controls showed no such increase. A single CD8+ clone exceeded 20% of CD8+ cells in 8 of 65 patients.

Purity of the CD4+ and CD8+ cells, isolated by positive magnetic bead selection, was checked by flow cytometry. Worth noting for this clone: The antigen is unknown.

Sequencing was performed with immunoSEQ multiplex PCR; in TCRdb, only in-frame clones are kept and a portion is missing. The sample carries 13,000 to 15,000 clones, under 80% recorded once. The V gene's germline CDR1 is MNHEY and CDR2 SMNVEV (reference sequence). There are 15 residues in the CDR3. With V trimmed by 9 bases and J by 0 bases, 9 bases remained unmatched. Sequenced sample: CD8+ T cells sorted from blood. The clonotype comes from an adult with rheumatoid arthritis. The genes are TRBV27 and TRBJ2-3, with 7 bases identical to TRBD2. In DNA form, the CDR3 reads TGTGCCAGTGCCGAGATAGCGGGTAGCACAGATACGCAGTATTTT. As protein: CASAEIAGSTDTQYF.